In its sample, the clone carrying this TCR beta chain was seen many times. Its antigen is undetermined. V was cut by 1 base and J by 5 bases, with 15 bases left in between. Germline values: CDR1 DFQATT, CDR2 SNEGSKA (reference sequence). This CDR3 contains 16 residues. These data originate in a study of CD8 T cells in ankylosing spondylitis. Making use of molecular barcodes, quantitative 5'-RACE generated TCR beta libraries. TCRdb fed the 5' RACE reads into MiXCR, producing one record per CDR3 protein. In the table there are 200,000 to 300,000 distinct CDR3 sequences, roughly 8.6% of which are singletons. The study's findings and limits: Characteristic of ankylosing spondylitis blood, it appeared, was a TCR beta motif comprising eight highly homologous variants. Matched ankylosing spondylitis synovial fluid reportedly contained a significantly enriched population of disease-linked clones.

Sequenced input: blood, either unsorted or a sorted T cell fraction (not recorded which). The chain uses TRBV20-1 and TRBJ1-6; a possible D gene is TRBD1 (6 bases). This TCR was recovered from a male donor with ankylosing spondylitis or in good health (not recorded which). In DNA, the CDR3 is TGCAGTGCTAGAGCTGAGGGGGATCTCAATAATTCACCCCTCCACTTT. It translates to CSARAEGDLNNSPLHF.